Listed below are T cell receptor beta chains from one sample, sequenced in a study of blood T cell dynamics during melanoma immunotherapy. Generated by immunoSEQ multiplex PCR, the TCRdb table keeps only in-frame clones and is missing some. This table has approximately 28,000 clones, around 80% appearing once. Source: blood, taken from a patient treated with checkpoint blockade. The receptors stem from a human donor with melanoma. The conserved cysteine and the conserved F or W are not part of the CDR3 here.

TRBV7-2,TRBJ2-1,ASSLVEGTYNEQF
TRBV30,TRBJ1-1,AWSVGEAF
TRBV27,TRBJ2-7,ASSSRQSSYEQY
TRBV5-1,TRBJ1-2,ASSLGSGPTNYGYT
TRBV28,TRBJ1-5,ASSPGTNYQPQH
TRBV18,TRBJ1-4,ASSPFNRGGEKLF
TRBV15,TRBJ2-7,ATSRGGQAYEQY
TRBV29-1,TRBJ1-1,SVARVTEAF
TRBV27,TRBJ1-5,ASSLSMTGSQPQH
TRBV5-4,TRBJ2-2,ASSLDGGYGELF
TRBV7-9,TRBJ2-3,ASSHLPGQRTTDTQY
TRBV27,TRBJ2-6,ASSLAGANVLT
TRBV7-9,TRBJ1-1,ASSPPVRHTNTEAF
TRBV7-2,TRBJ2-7,ASSLEGTSGRFEQY
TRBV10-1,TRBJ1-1,ASSVEPGRMNTEAF
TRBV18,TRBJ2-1,ASSPPMTSGRAYNEQF
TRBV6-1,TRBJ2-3,ASSEGGFERDTQY
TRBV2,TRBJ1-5,ASSELGSIKPQH
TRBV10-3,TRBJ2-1,AISDSRGGLTYNEQF
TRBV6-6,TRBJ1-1,ASSSESPEAF
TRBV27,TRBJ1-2,ASSLFPGDREDGYT
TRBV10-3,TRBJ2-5,AISEGTDQETQY
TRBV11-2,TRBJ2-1,ASSFSRLAGPNEQF
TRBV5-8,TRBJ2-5,ASSPGGAGGQY
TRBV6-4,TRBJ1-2,ASSDQAGENYGYT
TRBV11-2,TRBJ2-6,ASSLEGSGANVLT
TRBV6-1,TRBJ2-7,ASREGPLSSYEQY
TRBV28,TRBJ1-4,ASTIGGPDEKLF
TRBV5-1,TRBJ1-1,ASSPTGTGGSEAF
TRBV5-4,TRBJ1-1,ASSSSGVQTEAF
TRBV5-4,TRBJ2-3,ASSSTATDTQY
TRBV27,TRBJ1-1,ASSFGSTGTEAF
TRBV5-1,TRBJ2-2,ASSSDPPNTGELF
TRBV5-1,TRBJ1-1,ASSSGLTAMNTEAF
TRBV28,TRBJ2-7,ASSLLTFRGVDPGQY
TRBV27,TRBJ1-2,ASSLWGARGYT
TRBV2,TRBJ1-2,ASSEMGRINYGYT
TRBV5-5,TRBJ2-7,ASSVTYEQY
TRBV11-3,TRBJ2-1,ASSSRTSHFGEQF
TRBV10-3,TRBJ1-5,AISPDRDNQPQH
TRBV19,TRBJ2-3,ASGLDRATDTQY
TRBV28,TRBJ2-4,ASVAGGLAKNIQY